This TCR beta chain was sequenced during a study of shared clonotypes between healthy human individuals. Whole-study context: Researchers assigned three CD4 naive, three CD4 memory, two CD8 naive and one CD8 memory plate to each donor.

A remark on this clone: Its antigen is undetermined.

Study-level points and caveats: At large depth, rarefaction still showed sorted-subset sequencing to be incomplete. Shared clonotypes across all four donors exceeded non-shared ones in generation probability.

Some clones are missing from TCRdb's copy, which holds only in-frame ones; the method was immunoSEQ multiplex PCR. The profile shows some 900,000 clones, over 75% of them singletons. Germline V lookup: CDR1 SGHKS, CDR2 YYEKEE (reference sequence). The CDR3 length is 17 residues. The ends lost 2 bases at V and 0 bases at J; junction bases unmatched: 8. This clonotype was sampled from a man between 18 and 29 years old in good health. The rearrangement uses TRBV5-5 and TRBJ1-5, with 7 positions matching TRBD1. The sample comprised memory CD4+ T cells sorted from blood. Subset denoted: CD45RA-negative fraction. In DNA, the CDR3 is TGTGCCAGCAGCTTCTTCCAGGGGGGGAATAGCAATCAGCCCCAGCATTTT. This sequence encodes CASSFFQGGNSNQPQHF. Drawing the rest from reference TRBV5-5 and TRBJ1-5, the complete variable domain is DAGVTQSPTHLIKTRGQQVTLRCSPISGHKSVSWYQQVLGQGPQFIFQYYEKEERGRGNFPDRFSARQFPNYSSELNVNALLLGDSALYLCASSFFQGGNSNQPQHFGDGTRLSIL.